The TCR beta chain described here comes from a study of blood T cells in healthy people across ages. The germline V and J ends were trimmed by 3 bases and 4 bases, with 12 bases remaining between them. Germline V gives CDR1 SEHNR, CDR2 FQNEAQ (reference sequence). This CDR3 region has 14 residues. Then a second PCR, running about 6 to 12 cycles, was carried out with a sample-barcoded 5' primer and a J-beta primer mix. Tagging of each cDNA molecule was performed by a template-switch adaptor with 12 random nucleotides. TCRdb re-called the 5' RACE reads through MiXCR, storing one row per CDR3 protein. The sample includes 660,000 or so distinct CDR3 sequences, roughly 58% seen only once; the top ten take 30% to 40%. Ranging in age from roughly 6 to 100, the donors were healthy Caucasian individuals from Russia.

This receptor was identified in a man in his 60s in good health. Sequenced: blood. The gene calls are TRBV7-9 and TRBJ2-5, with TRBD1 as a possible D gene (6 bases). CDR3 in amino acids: CASSFYQGRETQYF. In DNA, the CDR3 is TGTGCCAGCAGCTTTTATCAGGGGCGAGAGACCCAGTACTTC. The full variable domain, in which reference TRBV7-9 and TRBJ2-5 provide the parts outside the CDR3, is DTGVSQNPRHKITKRGQNVTFRCDPISEHNRLYWYRQTLGQGPEFLTYFQNEAQLEKSRLLSDRFSAERPKGSFSTLEIQRTEQGDSAMYLCASSFYQGRETQYFGPGTRLLVL.